These 12 T cell receptor beta chains were all obtained from the same sample, sequenced in a study of shared clonotypes between healthy human individuals (TCRdb year 2020). Preparation of the library involved the immunoSEQ multiplex PCR assay. This immuneACCESS table, as held by TCRdb, lists in-frame sequences with V and J called but not all clones. Of the missing ones, under half trace to an unresolved V gene in checked studies; the others have no known cause. In all, the sample holds approximately 1.4 million clones, and under 99% of those were seen once. Jointly, the top ten make up about 0.4% of the sample. Specimen: naive CD4+ T cells sorted from blood. The meaning of the sample's cell subset or site label: CD45RA+ positively selected. These receptors were collected from a man aged 30 to 39 in good health.

This chain connects TRBV7-9 to TRBJ1-1; D ambiguous. From germline, CDR1 is SEHNR and CDR2 FQNEAQ (reference sequence). The CDR3 spans 14 residues. V was trimmed by 7 bases and J by 1 base, leaving 13 bases between them. The CDR3: CASTGVRGNTEAFF. DNA of the CDR3: TGTGCCAGCACGGGAGTCCGGGGGAACACTGAAGCTTTCTTT. Variable domain in full (rest from reference TRBV7-9 and TRBJ1-1): DTGVSQNPRHKITKRGQNVTFRCDPISEHNRLYWYRQTLGQGPEFLTYFQNEAQLEKSRLLSDRFSAERPKGSFSTLEIQRTEQGDSAMYLCASTGVRGNTEAFFGQGTRLTVV.

V is TRBV5-1 and J is TRBJ2-3; D is possibly TRBD2 (5 bases). V lost 2 bases, J lost 3 bases, and 10 bases lay in between. Germline CDR1 is SGHRS and CDR2 is YFSETQ. This CDR3 has 14 amino acids. The CDR3 sequence: CASSLNGLTDTQYF. The CDR3 nucleotides read TGCGCCAGCAGCTTAAATGGACTGACAGATACGCAGTATTTT.

J is TRBJ1-4 and V is TRBV6-1; 8 bases fit TRBD1. This CDR3 comprises 14 residues. Germline V CDR1 and CDR2: MNHNS, SASEGT. Losses at the gene ends were 4 bases for V and 7 bases for J; bases not matched to a gene: 5. CDR3 loop: CASSADRASEKLFF. The CDR3 DNA sequence: TGTGCCAGCAGTGCGGACAGGGCCAGTGAAAAACTGTTTTTT.

The rearrangement joins TRBV5-5 to TRBJ2-3; 8 bases fit TRBD2. Looked up from germline, CDR1 is SGHKS and CDR2 is YYEKEE (reference sequence). The ends lost 2 bases at V and 3 bases at J; junction bases unmatched: 8. This CDR3 has 16 residues. The CDR3 DNA is TGTGCCAGCAGCTTATTCCCGGGACTAGGAACAGATACGCAGTATTTT. Residues: CASSLFPGLGTDTQYF.

The rearrangement uses TRBV28 and TRBJ2-7, with 7 positions matching TRBD2. The trim removed 7 bases at V and 1 base at J, leaving 10 bases unmatched. Germline CDR1 and CDR2: MDHEN and SYDVKM. The CDR3 has 15 amino acids. The CDR3 DNA sequence: TGTGCCAGCAATCCGATCCCGGGAGGATCCTACGAGCAGTACTTC. Translating gives CASNPIPGGSYEQYF.

V usage is TRBV7-2 and J usage is TRBJ2-7, with D possibly TRBD2 on 6 matching bases. Trimming removed 3 bases at V and 3 bases at J, with 18 bases between. The germline V gene has CDR1 SGHTA and CDR2 FQGNSA. The CDR3 sequence is 16 residues long. CDR3 nucleotide sequence: TGTGCCAGCAGCTTCGGGTCGTCGGGACTCCACTACGAGCAGTACTTC. It yields the protein CASSFGSSGLHYEQYF.

The J gene is TRBJ2-2, the V gene TRBV7-8; maybe TRBD1 (5 bases). Germline loops: CDR1 SGHVS, CDR2 FQNEAQ. This CDR3 region has 16 residues. V shed 6 bases and J shed 1 base, with 15 bases lying between them. CDR3 loop: CASSPTAGMNTGELFF. The CDR3 nucleotides read TGTGCCAGCAGTCCAACCGCAGGGATGAACACCGGGGAGCTGTTTTTT.

Concerning this clone itself: The same CDR3 is also encoded by other DNA sequences in this sample. The chain recombines TRBV6-6 with TRBJ1-5, with a tentative D call TRBD1 (5 bases). Trimming left V 6 bases short and J 6 bases short, with 9 bases between. CDR3 size: 12 residues. Germline CDR1 reads MNHNY; CDR2 reads SVGAGI (reference sequence). The CDR3 nucleotides are TGTGCCAGCAGACCAGGGAGTCAGCCCCAGCATTTT. Its translation is CASRPGSQPQHF.

This sequence joins TRBV5-1 and TRBJ1-2; no clear D gene. V was trimmed by 3 bases and J by 8 bases, leaving 17 bases between them. Germline V gives CDR1 SGHRS, CDR2 YFSETQ. The CDR3 length is 14 residues. CDR3 protein: CASSYRASTPGYTF. The CDR3 DNA follows: TGCGCCAGCAGCTACCGGGCCTCGACACCGGGCTACACCTTC.

This chain links TRBV9 with TRBJ2-2, with unresolved D. The germline V and J ends were trimmed by 1 base and 0 bases, with 4 bases remaining between them. The CDR3 spans 14 residues. The germline CDR1 and CDR2 sequences are SGDLS and YYNGEE. The CDR3 DNA sequence: TGTGCCAGCAGCGTACGCCCGAACACCGGGGAGCTGTTTTTT. As protein: CASSVRPNTGELFF.

The chain joins TRBV7-9 to TRBJ2-6; D uncertain. V shed 1 base and J shed 0 bases, with 4 bases lying between them. Germline CDR1 and CDR2: SEHNR and FQNEAQ (reference sequence). The CDR3 is 15 residues long. The CDR3 nucleotides read TGTGCCAGCAGCTTAGTTACCTCTGGGGCCAACGTCCTGACTTTC. Protein: CASSLVTSGANVLTF.

The chain links TRBV7-2 to TRBJ1-2; 8 nucleotides align to TRBD1. The CDR3 consists of 14 residues. From germline, CDR1 is SGHTA and CDR2 FQGNSA. Trimming at V came to 4 bases and at J to 2 bases, leaving 3 bases not matched to a gene. CDR3 bases: TGTGCCAGCAGCTCGGACAGGGAGAACTATGGCTACACCTTC. Its protein product is CASSSDRENYGYTF. Supplemented by reference TRBV7-2 and TRBJ1-2, the full variable domain reads GAGVSQSPSNKVTEKGKDVELRCDPISGHTALYWYRQSLGQGLEFLIYFQGNSAPDKSGLPSDRFSAERTGGSVSTLTIQRTQQEDSAVYLCASSSDRENYGYTFGSGTRLTVV.